Presented here are 5 T cell receptor beta chains from one specimen sequenced in a study of T cell responses to AZD1222 COVID-19 vaccine. Clones were read by immunoSEQ multiplex PCR, and TCRdb kept only the in-frame ones, dropping some. This table has 65,000 to 80,000 clones, more than 70% appearing once. The source material was peripheral blood, sampled 28 days after the second dose of the MenACWY control vaccine. These receptors were obtained from an adult who received the MenACWY meningococcal vaccine as a control.

This chain links TRBV4-2 with TRBJ2-7, with no clear D. V gave up 2 bases and J gave up 9 bases, with 20 bases separating them. The germline V gene has CDR1 LGHNA and CDR2 YNFKEQ. The CDR3 totals 15 residues. Written as DNA, the CDR3 is TGTGCCAGCAGCCAATTTGAAGGTCGTCTACGAGCGCAGTACTTC. Residues: CASSQFEGRLRAQYF.

The genes are TRBV4-3 and TRBJ2-7, with D perhaps TRBD1 or TRBD2 (6 bases each). Trimming shortened V by 4 bases and J by 6 bases, and 16 bases separated the two germline ends. This CDR3 is 14 amino acids long. Germline values: CDR1 LGHNA, CDR2 YSLEER. The CDR3 protein is CASSPGGSPLEQYF. CDR3 DNA: TGCGCCAGCAGCCCCGGGGGCTCCCCCCTCGAGCAGTACTTC.

This clone has more than one count but fewer than ten. The chain uses TRBV30 and TRBJ1-6; perhaps TRBD1 as D (5 bases). Trimming took 0 bases from V and 8 from J, leaving 11 bases between them. Germline V gives CDR1 GTSNPN, CDR2 SVGIG (reference sequence). The CDR3 has 14 amino acids. The CDR3 spells CAWSVGEVDSPLHF. CDR3 nucleotide sequence: TGTGCCTGGAGTGTGGGGGAGGTGGATTCACCCCTCCACTTT. Drawing the rest from reference TRBV30 and TRBJ1-6, the complete variable domain is SQTIHQWPATLVQPVGSPLSLECTVEGTSNPNLYWYRQAAGRGLQLLFYSVGIGQISSEVPQNLSASRPQDRQFILSSKKLLLSDSGFYLCAWSVGEVDSPLHFGNGTRLTVT.

The CDR3 DNA is TGCGCCAGCAGTGAGTCGGGAGGGGGAAATGAGCAGTTCTTC. It is translated as CASSESGGGNEQFF. The V and J genes are TRBV10-1 and TRBJ2-1; D possibly corresponds to TRBD2 (7 bases). Trimming took 0 bases from V and 7 from J, leaving 10 bases between them. The CDR3 totals 14 residues. Germline CDR1 is WNHNN and CDR2 is SYGVQD (reference sequence).

The V call is TRBV19, the J call TRBJ2-2; perhaps D is TRBD1 or TRBD2 (6 bases each). In germline, CDR1 is LNHDA, CDR2 SQIVND (reference sequence). V shed 10 bases and J shed 0 bases, with 18 bases lying between them. This CDR3 has 16 residues. CDR3 sequence (DNA): TGTGCCACCACCCCTCCGGGGGCCTCGAACACCGGGGAGCTGTTTTTT. It encodes CATTPPGASNTGELFF.